The 25 T cell receptor beta chains reported below all come from one sample, sequenced in a study of identical twins. MiXCR, applied by TCRdb to the 5' RACE reads, yields one record per CDR3 protein. The sample consists of 250,000 to 300,000 distinct CDR3 sequences, roughly 9% of them appearing once. These data were likewise used in another study, on yellow fever vaccine responses in identical twins.

The sequenced material came from CD8+ T cells sorted from blood. The receptors derive from a woman under 30 in good health.

This clonotype occurred many times. V gene TRBV6-2 or TRBV6-3 combines with J gene TRBJ2-7; D may be TRBD2 (6 bases). The CDR3 has 15 amino acids. Trimming removed 6 bases at V and 3 bases at J, with 18 bases between. Germline V lookup: CDR1 MNHEY, CDR2 SVGEGT. The chain's CDR3 is CASRPWTTPGYEQYF. The CDR3 DNA reads as TGTGCCAGCAGACCTTGGACTACCCCAGGCTACGAGCAGTACTTC.

This clonotype was counted many times. The chain uses TRBV7-9 and TRBJ1-2; unclear D gene. This CDR3 has 15 residues. The germline gives CDR1 SEHNR, CDR2 FQNEAQ (reference sequence). V was clipped by 6 bases and J by 4 bases, with 18 bases between them. The CDR3 region has the DNA TGTGCCAGCAGGGGTGGCGAACCATCTTTCTATGGCTACACCTTC. As protein: CASRGGEPSFYGYTF.

This clonotype has at least ten counts. The rearrangement uses TRBV29-1 and TRBJ2-7; no firm D call. This CDR3 is 13 amino acids long. V was shortened by 2 bases and J by 0 bases, with 8 bases between the two germline ends. Germline-derived CDR1 and CDR2 are SQVTM and ANQGSEA. This chain's CDR3 is CSVESTNSYEQYF. CDR3 nucleotides: TGCAGCGTTGAATCGACCAACTCCTACGAGCAGTACTTC.

V usage is TRBV4-3 and J usage is TRBJ2-1; D is possibly TRBD1 or TRBD2 (8 bases each). The CDR3 sequence is 20 residues long. Trimming shortened V by 0 bases and J by 5 bases, and 26 bases separated the two germline ends. CDR1 and CDR2 (germline): LGHNA, YSLEER. The CDR3 spells CASSQDPQGAKLAANNEQFF. CDR3 DNA: TGCGCCAGCAGCCAAGACCCCCAGGGGGCCAAACTAGCGGCCAACAATGAGCAGTTCTTC.

This clonotype was seen only a few times. The V call is TRBV12-3 or TRBV12-4, the J call TRBJ2-7, with D possibly matching TRBD1 (5 bases). The V and J ends lost 4 bases and 3 bases respectively, with 16 bases between them. The CDR3 is 15 residues long. CDR3 protein: CASSSPQGMGYEQYF. The DNA of the CDR3 is TGTGCCAGCAGTTCTCCGCAGGGAATGGGCTACGAGCAGTACTTC.

As to this clonotype: One end of the junction fails to match germline, which may point to a read error. This rearrangement joins TRBV2 to TRBJ2-2; D is possibly TRBD1 (5 bases). CDR3 length: 14 residues. Germline loops: CDR1 SNHLY, CDR2 FYNNEI. The CDR3 DNA reads as TGTGCCAGCAGGGAAGGGGTCCTCACCGGGGAGCTGTTTTTT. It is translated as CASREGVLTGELFF.

The chain has TRBV2 and TRBJ2-6; no firm D call. Trimming left V 6 bases short and J 5 bases short, with 14 bases between. This CDR3 comprises 15 residues. Germline CDR1 SNHLY, CDR2 FYNNEI. CDR3 sequence (DNA): TGTGCCAGCAGGAATACCTCTGTCCGGGCCAACGTCCTGACTTTC. Encoded protein: CASRNTSVRANVLTF.

The genes are TRBV20-1 and TRBJ2-1, with D maybe TRBD2 (5 bases). Germline V CDR1 and CDR2: DFQATT, SNEGSKA (reference sequence). Trimming left V 6 bases short and J 1 base short, with 13 bases between. The CDR3 consists of 14 residues. The CDR3 nucleotides read TGCAGTGCCCCCCCGAGGAGGTCCTACAATGAGCAGTTCTTC. As protein: CSAPPRRSYNEQFF.

A few counts support this clonotype. This rearrangement joins TRBV20-1 to TRBJ2-7; 14 nucleotides line up with TRBD2. The germline gives CDR1 DFQATT, CDR2 SNEGSKA (reference sequence). CDR3 length: 17 amino acids. V shed 0 bases and J 6 bases; nucleotides not matched to a gene: 10. The DNA of the CDR3 is TGCAGTGCTAGAGATCCCGGGACTAGCGGGAGATTGGGCGAGCAGTACTTC. Translated: CSARDPGTSGRLGEQYF.

This clonotype has a handful of counts. V and J are TRBV14 and TRBJ2-7; unclear D gene. Germline CDR1 reads SGHDN; CDR2 reads FVKESK. The CDR3 is made up of 15 amino acids. V was trimmed by 5 bases and J by 2 bases, leaving 16 bases between them. The chain's CDR3 is CASSARSTAPYEQYF. CDR3 in DNA: TGTGCCAGCAGCGCCAGGTCCACGGCGCCCTACGAGCAGTACTTC.

The V gene is TRBV27, the J gene TRBJ2-2; perhaps D is TRBD1 or TRBD2 (5 bases each). The CDR3 contains 16 residues. V lost 5 bases to trimming and J lost 3 bases, with 16 bases between them. Germline CDR1 and CDR2: MNHEY and SMNVEV (reference sequence). The CDR3 DNA is TGTGCCAGCAGTCCCTTGAGAGGGGCGGACACCGGGGAGCTGTTTTTT. It codes for CASSPLRGADTGELFF.

CDR3 region: CASSSTSGGANTQYF. CDR3 coding DNA: TGTGCCAGCAGCTCGACTAGCGGGGGGGCTAATACGCAGTATTTT. The V and J genes are TRBV7-3 and TRBJ2-3, with 14 bases identical to TRBD2. This CDR3 spans 15 amino acids. Germline values: CDR1 SGHTA, CDR2 FQGTGA. With 4 bases clipped from V and 7 bases from J, the junction kept 4 bases outside the gene matches. The full variable domain, its missing parts supplied by reference TRBV7-3 and TRBJ2-3, is GAGVSQTPSNKVTEKGKYVELRCDPISGHTALYWYRQSLGQGPEFLIYFQGTGAADDSGLPNDRFFAVRPEGSVSTLKIQRTERGDSAVYLCASSSTSGGANTQYFGPGTRLTVL.

The rearrangement uses TRBV11-1 and TRBJ2-2; D might be TRBD1 or TRBD2, each matching 5 bases. V lost 7 bases and J 4 bases, leaving 28 bases between the germline ends. The germline V gene has CDR1 SGHAT and CDR2 FQDESV (reference sequence). This CDR3 has 19 residues. CDR3 amino acids: CASIPLSVRGRKTTGELFF. The CDR3 DNA sequence: TGTGCCAGCATCCCCCTTAGTGTTCGGGGCAGGAAGACCACCGGGGAGCTGTTTTTT.

This clonotype was picked up many times. The rearrangement joins TRBV7-9 to TRBJ2-7; no definite D call. The CDR3 extends over 15 amino acids. CDR1 and CDR2 (germline): SEHNR, FQNEAQ (reference sequence). V was shortened by 5 bases and J by 0 bases, with 14 bases between the two germline ends. The CDR3 protein is CASSPLGESSYEQYF. The CDR3 nucleotides are TGTGCCAGCAGCCCCCTCGGTGAAAGCTCCTACGAGCAGTACTTC.

A few counts support this clonotype. The chain recombines TRBV9 with TRBJ2-3; D is possibly TRBD1 (5 bases). V lost 0 bases and J lost 5, with 10 bases in between. Germline V gives CDR1 SGDLS, CDR2 YYNGEE. The CDR3 length is 14 residues. The CDR3 bases are TGTGCCAGCAGCGTAGAAGGGGTGGGAGATACGCAGTATTTT. The encoded protein is CASSVEGVGDTQYF.

This sequence joins TRBV5-4 and TRBJ2-1; 9 positions agree with TRBD2. Germline loops: CDR1 SGHNT, CDR2 YYREEE (reference sequence). CDR3 length equals 16 residues. The trim removed 5 bases at V and 2 bases at J, leaving 8 bases unmatched. CDR3 residues: CASRNIAGETYNEQFF. The CDR3 DNA follows: TGTGCCAGCAGAAATATAGCGGGGGAAACCTACAATGAGCAGTTCTTC.

CDR3 amino acids: CSATDSSRWTGELFF. CDR3 coding DNA: TGCAGTGCCACCGACTCTTCAAGGTGGACCGGGGAGCTGTTTTTT. The chain joins TRBV20-1 to TRBJ2-2; no clear D gene. The V and J ends lost 6 bases and 5 bases respectively, with 19 bases between them. Germline V lookup: CDR1 DFQATT, CDR2 SNEGSKA (reference sequence). The CDR3 is 15 amino acids.

This clonotype was counted at least ten times. The chain carries TRBV4-2 and TRBJ2-4; 8 bases agree with TRBD1. CDR3 length: 14 amino acids. Trimming cost V 0 bases and J 6 bases; bases outside gene matches: 1. CDR1 LGHNA and CDR2 YNFKEQ come from the germline V gene. The CDR3 sequence: CASSQDGQGNIQYF. The CDR3 coding sequence is TGTGCCAGCAGCCAAGACGGACAGGGAAACATTCAGTACTTC.

This clonotype has a handful of counts. The genes are TRBV19 and TRBJ2-5; 7 positions agree with TRBD2. With V trimmed by 0 bases and J by 2 bases, 3 bases remained unmatched. CDR1 and CDR2 (germline): LNHDA, SQIVND (reference sequence). This CDR3 comprises 15 residues. The chain's CDR3 is CASSIEWGGQETQYF. The CDR3 nucleotides are TGTGCCAGTAGTATAGAGTGGGGGGGACAAGAGACCCAGTACTTC.

This clonotype was found a few times. The chain employs TRBV20-1 and TRBJ2-1; 7 positions agree with TRBD2. Germline-derived CDR1 and CDR2 are DFQATT and SNEGSKA (reference sequence). With V trimmed by 6 bases and J by 6 bases, 8 bases remained unmatched. CDR3 size: 13 residues. For the CDR3, the DNA is TGCAGTGCCCTCAGGACTAGTTTCAATGAGCAGTTCTTC. This codes for CSALRTSFNEQFF.

This clonotype turned up a few times. J is TRBJ2-5 and V is TRBV10-3; D possibly corresponds to TRBD1 (6 bases). The CDR3 loop spans 13 amino acids. Per germline, CDR1 ENHRY and CDR2 SYGVKD. V was cut by 6 bases and J by 9 bases, with 17 bases left in between. The CDR3 region is CAIRGQGFYAQYF. In DNA, the CDR3 is TGTGCCATCAGGGGACAAGGATTTTACGCCCAGTACTTC.

This clonotype has a handful of counts. The genes are TRBV11-1 and TRBJ2-7; 14 bases align to TRBD2. Losses at the gene ends were 5 bases for V and 6 bases for J; bases not matched to a gene: 15. The germline V gene has CDR1 SGHAT and CDR2 FQDESV (reference sequence). This CDR3 has 18 amino acids. CDR3 protein: CASSGGGLAGVLRSEQYF. The DNA of the CDR3 is TGTGCCAGCAGCGGCGGGGGACTAGCGGGGGTGTTGAGGTCCGAGCAGTACTTC.

This clonotype was seen at least ten times. CDR3 in amino acids: CASTHGGEKYYNEQFF. The CDR3 DNA sequence: TGTGCCAGCACCCATGGTGGAGAAAAATACTACAATGAGCAGTTCTTC. This chain joins TRBV28 and TRBJ2-1; the D is unclear. Trimming cost V 7 bases and J 3 bases, with 19 bases left between them. The germline V gene has CDR1 MDHEN and CDR2 SYDVKM. CDR3 length: 16 amino acids.

This clonotype was counted ten times or more. The chain joins TRBV6-1 to TRBJ2-5; D is uncertain. V dropped 5 bases and J dropped 5 bases, with 12 bases sitting between them. This CDR3 contains 13 residues. From germline, CDR1 is MNHNS and CDR2 SASEGT. CDR3 region: CASSTMGEETQYF. In DNA form, the CDR3 reads TGTGCCAGCAGTACGATGGGCGAGGAGACCCAGTACTTC.

This clonotype was found a few times. The J gene is TRBJ2-1, the V gene TRBV3-1; D remains ambiguous. The CDR3 runs 13 residues. The germline V gene encodes CDR1 LGHDT and CDR2 YNNKEL (reference sequence). Trimming took off 4 bases at V and 9 bases at J, with 13 bases between the two ends. As DNA, the CDR3 is TGTGCCAGCAGCCCTGCCCCTGCTTTTGAGCAGTTCTTC. This sequence encodes CASSPAPAFEQFF.